A selection of T cell receptor beta chains follows, all from one sample in a study of blood T cell repertoires in COVID-19. Produced via immunoSEQ multiplex PCR; TCRdb's table is partial and in-frame only. The sample lists 65,000 to 100,000 clones, 80% to 90% seen once, with more than 8% in the top ten. The specimen sequenced was peripheral blood. Receptor source: a man aged 45-65 years with acute or convalescent COVID-19. Both conserved end residues are part of each CDR3. D genes are given only for firm matches. Size tells how often a clone was seen (once, few, many) or the class of an expanded clone, and some rows leave it out.

D	V	J	size	CDR3	DNA
-	TRBV30	TRBJ1-3	-	CASNGDTGNTIYF	TGTGCCTCCAATGGGGACACAGGAAACACCATATATTTT
-	TRBV2	TRBJ1-2	-	CASSESNSVLYGYTF	TGTGCCAGCAGTGAATCCAATTCCGTGCTATATGGCTACACCTTC
TRBD1	TRBV6-5	TRBJ2-5	-	CASSTTGGKMETQYF	TGTGCCAGCAGCACTACAGGGGGTAAGATGGAGACCCAGTACTTC
TRBD1	TRBV9	TRBJ1-1	-	CASSERGSGTGGQNTEAFF	TGTGCCAGCAGCGAGAGGGGTTCGGGGACAGGGGGCCAGAACACTGAAGCTTTCTTT
-	TRBV21-1	TRBJ2-7	-	CASSKGWEGPLSRDEQYF	TGTGCCAGCAGCAAAGGGTGGGAGGGGCCCCTGTCTCGCGACGAGCAGTACTTC
-	TRBV21-1	TRBJ1-3	-	CASSKADRVRHYGNTIYF	TGTGCCAGCAGCAAAGCAGACAGGGTTCGACATTATGGAAACACCATATATTTT
-	TRBV27	TRBJ2-7	-	CASSLEDSSDEQYF	TGTGCCAGCAGTTTGGAGGACAGCTCCGACGAGCAGTACTTC
TRBD1	TRBV5-4	TRBJ1-2	-	CASSGQGNVGYGYTF	TGTGCCAGCAGCGGACAGGGAAATGTAGGCTATGGCTACACCTTC
TRBD1	TRBV29-1	TRBJ1-1	few	CSAWTGNTEAFF	TGCAGCGCTTGGACAGGGAACACTGAAGCTTTCTTT
TRBD2	TRBV7-9	TRBJ2-1	-	CASSKPGLAGNEQFF	TGTGCCAGCAGCAAACCGGGACTAGCGGGGAATGAGCAGTTCTTC
-	TRBV28	TRBJ2-3	-	CASSSSGSLLTDTQYF	TGTGCCAGCAGTTCCAGCGGATCCCTCCTCACAGATACGCAGTATTTT
TRBD1	TRBV28	TRBJ2-2	-	CASSLRDRGRGTGELFF	TGTGCCAGCAGTTTAAGGGACAGGGGGCGCGGCACCGGGGAGCTGTTTTTT
-	TRBV5-1	TRBJ2-5	-	CASSPNTRAETQYF	TGCGCCAGCAGTCCTAATACTAGAGCCGAGACCCAGTACTTC
TRBD1	TRBV13	TRBJ1-6	-	CASSLNRGLGSPLHF	TGTGCCAGCAGCTTAAACAGGGGGCTGGGTTCACCCCTCCACTTT
TRBD1	TRBV7-2	TRBJ2-6	once	CASSLGQGKTGANVLTF	TGTGCCAGCAGCTTAGGACAGGGGAAAACTGGGGCCAACGTCCTGACTTTC
TRBD1	TRBV6-5	TRBJ1-2	-	CASRQQGAGGYTF	TGTGCCAGCAGACAACAGGGGGCTGGGGGCTACACCTTC
TRBD1	TRBV5-4	TRBJ1-5	-	CASSLQGAGQPQHF	TGTGCCAGCAGTCTACAGGGGGCGGGTCAGCCCCAGCATTTT
-	TRBV21-1	TRBJ2-1	-	CASSKEGRGGGHEQFF	TGTGCCAGCAGCAAAGAAGGTCGGGGGGGAGGACATGAGCAGTTCTTC
TRBD2	TRBV5-4	TRBJ2-5	-	CASSLVVGGYGETQYF	TGTGCCAGCAGCTTGGTCGTCGGGGGGTATGGAGAGACCCAGTACTTC
TRBD1	TRBV6-1	TRBJ2-5	-	CASSDRGLRGETQYF	TGTGCCAGCAGTGACAGGGGGCTGAGGGGAGAGACCCAGTACTTC
-	TRBV5-8	TRBJ1-1	-	CASSSGSGATEAFF	TGTGCCAGCAGCTCGGGGTCAGGGGCCACTGAAGCTTTCTTT
TRBD1	TRBV5-4	TRBJ2-2	-	CASSFGTGNTGELFF	TGTGCCAGCAGCTTTGGGACAGGGAACACCGGGGAGCTGTTTTTT
-	TRBV4-2	TRBJ1-6	once	CASSQEGALRNSPLHF	TGTGCCAGCAGCCAAGAGGGGGCTCTAAGGAATTCACCCCTCCACTTT
TRBD1	TRBV5-1	TRBJ1-2	-	CASSWDSVSGYTF	TGCGCCAGCAGCTGGGACAGTGTGAGTGGCTACACCTTC
-	TRBV20-1	TRBJ1-2	-	CSARSSYGYTF	TGCAGTGCTAGGTCGAGCTATGGCTACACCTTC
-	TRBV7-3	TRBJ1-2	many	CASSLEGYGYTF	TGTGCCAGCAGCTTAGAGGGCTATGGCTACACCTTC